This entry features one T cell receptor (beta chain) sequence. There is no known antigen for this receptor. The record has no base qualities; no much larger clone is one base away. The CDR3, cysteine through phenylalanine, is 18 amino acids long. Just the 54-base CDR3 DNA is kept, in frame starting at base 1. At the junction V is shortened by 1 base and J by 6 bases; bases outside the gene matches: 9. The germline V gene specifies SGHRS as CDR1 and YFSETQ as CDR2. This entry is derived from a study of blood T cell repertoires in COVID-19 (dated by TCRdb to 2020 to 2022). Regarding the study in general: Samples covering the acute and convalescent phases of COVID-19 were provided by collaborators in the United States, Italy and Spain. The material from the prospective study consisted of cDNA or gDNA derived from T cells, B-cell-depleted T cells, or PBMCs. The dataset comprised deeply sampled blood TCRbeta repertoires from subjects exposed to, actively infected with, or recovered from COVID-19. A freely available public database, intended as a resource for researchers studying the immune response to SARS-CoV-2, is where the repertoires were released. The samples were drawn from the first 160 participants of the ongoing ImmuneRACE study and from some 1,300 subjects provided by 6 global collaborators. The sample metadata nearly always contained a de-identified subject ID, COVID-19 status, age in years and sex. Where available, HLA class I and class II types were taken from metadata supplied by the sample provider and were not determined by assay-based typing.

Study-level results and caveats: Clinical and demographic metadata were provided uncurated, with the amount varying by source and participant.

Enrolling through a virtual design, the prospective study's participants ranged in age from roughly 18 to 89 years and lived across 20 to 30 United States geographic areas. In the prospective study, participants were assigned to cohorts based on the clinical history participants reported in a screening survey and a study questionnaire. Each participant in the prospective study had whole blood, serum and a nasopharyngeal or oropharyngeal swab collected by mobile phlebotomists. Over an approximately 2-month period, participants in the prospective study had the option of providing additional blood draws and questionnaires. Prospective study blood samples were shipped either frozen or at room temperature before DNA extraction. TCRbeta CDR3 regions were amplified from genomic DNA by means of the immunoSEQ Assay, a bias-controlled multiplex PCR. Concerning the study's data processing: Nucleated cell counts per sample were estimated from amplification of reference gene primers within the assay. Sequence reads were collapsed and filtered to measure the absolute abundance of every unique TCRbeta CDR3 rearrangement. For each sample, productive Simpson clonality was calculated as the square root of Simpson's diversity index over productive rearrangements. TCRdb obtained this table from immuneACCESS and retained in-frame rearrangements with V and J assigned. These tables miss some clones; where compared with another copy, unresolved V genes account for less than half of the shortfall, and the remainder is unexplained. The DNA was the basis for D and trimming; V, J and clone size are from that table. This sample comprises 250,000 or so clones, 91% of them detected only once. Approximately 1.2% of the sample lies in the top ten.

The sequence was obtained from a human donor in a cohort exposed to, infected with or recovered from COVID-19 (not recorded which). The donor label of this sample is uncertain. The sequenced sample consisted of PBMCs or T cells enriched from blood (not recorded which). The sequence links TRBV5-1 to TRBJ2-2, and 13 junctional nucleotides match TRBD2. The CDR3 is CASSLLRRTSGGPGELFF. The DNA is TGCGCCAGCAGCTTGCTTCGCCGGACTAGCGGGGGCCCCGGGGAGCTGTTTTTT.